This T cell receptor beta chain was captured in a study of B cell selection in AIRE deficiency (dated by TCRdb to the late 2010s). Regarding the complete study: TCRbeta repertoires of sorted blood CD4+ conventional T cells and regulatory T cells were compared between AIRE-deficient patients and healthy controls. The TCR-sequenced cohort comprised about five AIRE-deficient APECED patients and about five healthy control donors. Overall results and qualifications from the work: Sequencing covered only TCRbeta chains, and more than 30% of shared healthy-donor Treg sequences were also present in healthy Tconv, possibly due to differing TCRalpha chains. Around 30% of the Treg TCRbeta sequences shared among healthy donors turned up in patient Tconv cells, suggesting that Treg-biased clones are diverted into the Tconv compartment. TCRBV gene usage, CDR3 length and TCR diversity in Tconv and Treg cells from AIRE-deficient patients were found to be similar to those in cells from healthy donors. Shared Treg sequences had shorter CDR3s, reflecting a bias toward rearrangements with few non-templated nucleotide insertions. Among fewer than 4,500 shared Treg TCRbeta sequences, roughly 30% were shared exclusively by healthy donors and about 9.3% exclusively by patients, which suggests that Treg selection is less efficient in the absence of AIRE.

For sorting, regulatory T cells were defined as CD4+CD25hiCD127low/negative cells. APECED syndrome was present in the AIRE-deficient patients. Sorting of Tconv and Treg cells intended for TCRbeta sequencing was performed on a FACSAria flow cytometer. The sorted cells went into 5-ml round-bottom polystyrene tubes, and the dry cell pellets were then frozen at -80 degrees C until sequencing. CDR1 and CDR2 were assigned from the germline V gene as SGHVS and FQNEAQ. The V end gives up 1 base and the J end 11 bases, leaving 8 bases in the junction not matched to a gene. Counted from cysteine to phenylalanine, this CDR3 has 14 amino acids. Only the CDR3 DNA stays, 42 bases, in frame from base 1. The immunoSEQ platform was used to sequence the TCRbeta chain. Per the authors' processing: Tens of thousands of distinct TCRbeta sequences from patients and roughly 1x10^5 from healthy donors were obtained from pooled Treg repertoires. Public Treg TCRbeta sequences were defined as those shared by two or more individuals and were then searched for in Tconv repertoires. Differences between groups were assessed by Mann-Whitney U tests with Bonferroni-Dunn correction in GraphPad Prism 7.03. TCRdb took this table from immuneACCESS and kept in-frame rearrangements with V and J called. Such tables lack part of the clones; where checked against another copy, unresolved V genes explain under half of the gap, and the rest is unexplained. The V and J calls and clone size were taken over from that table, and D and trimming were inferred from the DNA. A total of some 21,000 clones appear in this sample, 94% of them only once. In total, the top ten clones hold roughly 1.9% of the sample.

Of note for this clone: The specificity of this receptor is unknown. No base qualities exist here, and no much larger clone lies one base off it.

This clonotype originated in a human donor with AIRE deficiency. The chain was built from TRBV7-8 and TRBJ1-5; 7 nucleotides in the junction match TRBD1. The specimen sequenced was Tregs sorted from PBMCs. The DNA sequence follows: TGTGCCAGCAGCTTAGGACAGGGCTGGGGATCCCAGCATTTT. This codes for CASSLGQGWGSQHF.